This T cell receptor beta chain was identified during a study of beta chain features in type 1 diabetes. Across the whole study: The number of sorted cells examined across all samples was 107,917,701. Findings and limits, study-wide: For Type 1 diabetes patients, all four CD4+ subsets carried TCRB CDR3s that were moderately but significantly shorter. Relative to healthy donors, patients appeared to have naive, central memory and Treg TCRB repertoires that were more similar.

In regard to this clone: What it binds is unknown.

The V gene end was trimmed by 4 bases and the J gene end by 3 bases; junction bases not matched to a gene: 3. The CDR3 is made up of 13 amino acids. CDR1 is SGHRS, CDR2 YFSETQ, per germline. The study reverse transcribed the entire isolated RNA, so it sequenced expressed TCRB transcripts. Assay: immunoSEQ multiplex PCR; the TCRdb copy retains only in-frame clones and omits some. The table has about 400,000 clones, around 12% seen once. Sequencing used naive CD4+ T cells from blood. This chain links TRBV5-1 with TRBJ1-2; 7 nucleotides match TRBD1. The TCR was taken from a young woman with type 1 diabetes. The CDR3 reads CASSADRDYGYTF. The CDR3 DNA is TGCGCCAGCAGCGCCGACAGGGACTATGGCTACACCTTC.